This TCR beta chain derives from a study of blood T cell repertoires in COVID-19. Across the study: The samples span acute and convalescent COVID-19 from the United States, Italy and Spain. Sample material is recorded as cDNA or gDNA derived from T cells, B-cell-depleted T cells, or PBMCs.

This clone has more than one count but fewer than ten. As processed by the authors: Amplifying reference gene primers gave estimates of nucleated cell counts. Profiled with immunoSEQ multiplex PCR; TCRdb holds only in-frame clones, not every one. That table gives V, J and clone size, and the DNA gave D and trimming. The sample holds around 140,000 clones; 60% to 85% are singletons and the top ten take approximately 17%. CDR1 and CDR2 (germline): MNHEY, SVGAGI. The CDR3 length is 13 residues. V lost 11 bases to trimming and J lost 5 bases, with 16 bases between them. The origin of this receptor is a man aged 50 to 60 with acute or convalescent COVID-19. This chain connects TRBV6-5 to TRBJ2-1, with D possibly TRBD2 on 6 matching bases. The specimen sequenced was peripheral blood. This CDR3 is CAHQRAGHNEQFF. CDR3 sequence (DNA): TGTGCCCATCAAAGGGCGGGGCACAATGAGCAGTTCTTC.